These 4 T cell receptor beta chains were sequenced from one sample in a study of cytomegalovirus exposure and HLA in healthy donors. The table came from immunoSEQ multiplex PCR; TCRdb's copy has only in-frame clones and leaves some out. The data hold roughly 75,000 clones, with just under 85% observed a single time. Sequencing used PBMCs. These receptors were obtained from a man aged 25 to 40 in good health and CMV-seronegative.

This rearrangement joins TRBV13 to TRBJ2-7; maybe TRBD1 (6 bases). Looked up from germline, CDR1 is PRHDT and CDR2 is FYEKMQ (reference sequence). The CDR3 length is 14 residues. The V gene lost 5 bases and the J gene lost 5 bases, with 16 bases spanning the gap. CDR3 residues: CASSPRQAIHEQYF. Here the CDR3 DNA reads TGTGCCAGCAGCCCCAGACAGGCAATCCACGAGCAGTACTTC.

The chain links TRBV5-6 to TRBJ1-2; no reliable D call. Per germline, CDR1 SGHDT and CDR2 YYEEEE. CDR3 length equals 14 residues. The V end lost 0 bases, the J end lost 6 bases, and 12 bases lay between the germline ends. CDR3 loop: CASSLGSTHDGYTF. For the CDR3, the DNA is TGTGCCAGCAGCTTGGGCAGTACCCACGATGGCTACACCTTC.

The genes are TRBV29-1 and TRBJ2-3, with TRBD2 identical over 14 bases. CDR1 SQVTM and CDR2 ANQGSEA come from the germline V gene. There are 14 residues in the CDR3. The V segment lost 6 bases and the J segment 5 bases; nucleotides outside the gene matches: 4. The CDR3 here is CSVGLAGDGDTQYF. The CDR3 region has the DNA TGCAGCGTGGGACTAGCGGGGGACGGAGATACGCAGTATTTT.

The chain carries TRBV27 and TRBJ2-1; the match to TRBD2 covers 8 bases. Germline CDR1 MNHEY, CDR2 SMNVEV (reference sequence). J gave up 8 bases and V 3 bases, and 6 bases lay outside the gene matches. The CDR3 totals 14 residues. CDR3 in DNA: TGTGCCAGCAGTTTGCCGGGACTAGTCCATGAGCAGTTCTTC. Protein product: CASSLPGLVHEQFF.